Sequencing of this T cell receptor (beta chain) was carried out in a study of blood T cell repertoires in COVID-19. Study context: Sites across the United States, Italy and Spain contributed samples from acute and convalescent COVID-19. T cells, B-cell-depleted T cells, or PBMCs supplied cDNA or gDNA.

The germline V and J ends were trimmed by 6 bases and 12 bases, with 9 bases remaining between them. Germline V gives CDR1 SNHLY, CDR2 FYNNEI. The CDR3 runs to 10 residues. Methods used by the authors: Reference gene primer amplification yielded estimated nucleated cell counts. Here immunoSEQ multiplex PCR was the method, and the copy in TCRdb shows in-frame clones only, minus some. V, J and clone size are taken as reported in that table, and D and trimming were inferred from the DNA itself. The sample has just over 300,000 clones; 65% to 90% are singletons. Sequencing input: PBMCs or T cells enriched from blood (not recorded which). V and J are TRBV2 and TRBJ2-1; D is undetermined. The sequence was obtained from a man between 25 and 39 years old who had recovered from COVID-19. The CDR3 protein is CASSTTGQFF. CDR3 in DNA: TGTGCCAGCAGCACCACCGGGCAGTTCTTC.